The 4 T cell receptor beta chains below were found in one sample sequenced in a study of blood T cell repertoires in COVID-19 (dated by TCRdb to 2020 to 2021). Library preparation employed the immunoSEQ multiplex PCR assay. TCRdb took this table from immuneACCESS and kept in-frame rearrangements with V and J called. Such tables lack part of the clones; where checked against another copy, unresolved V genes explain under half of the gap, and the rest is unexplained. The sample profile shows approximately 140,000 clones; 84% of them were found once. The ten largest clones take up approximately 1.5% of the sample. The sequenced sample consisted of peripheral blood. The receptors derive from a man in his sixties with acute or convalescent COVID-19.

The V call is TRBV19, the J call TRBJ2-3; 11 nucleotides align to TRBD2. V lost 4 bases to trimming and J lost 3 bases; unmatched junction nucleotides: 3. Germline loops: CDR1 LNHDA, CDR2 SQIVND (reference sequence). The CDR3 spans 15 residues. The CDR3 here is CASSKSSGRTDTQYF. CDR3 coding DNA: TGTGCCAGTAGTAAGTCTAGCGGGAGGACAGATACGCAGTATTTT. The complete variable domain, with remaining parts taken from reference TRBV19 and TRBJ2-3, reads DGGITQSPKYLFRKEGQNVTLSCEQNLNHDAMYWYRQDPGQGLRLIYYSQIVNDFQKGDIAEGYSVSREKKESFPLTVTSAQKNPTAFYLCASSKSSGRTDTQYFGPGTRLTVL.

This chain joins TRBV5-3 and TRBJ1-1, with D possibly being TRBD1 (6 bases). TRBV5-3 is designated an ORF whose function remains uncertain. V was shortened by 4 bases and J by 5 bases, with 18 bases between the two germline ends. The CDR3 runs to 15 residues. CDR3 sequence (DNA): TGTGCCAGAAGCCTCGCGGGACACGGGAGGACTGAAGCTTTCTTT. This translates into CARSLAGHGRTEAFF.

This clone was picked up a small number of times. The V and J genes are TRBV5-1 and TRBJ2-7, with TRBD1 matching 11 bases. Unmatched junction bases numbered 2, after V lost 1 base and J lost 2 bases. The CDR3 extends over 15 amino acids. The germline CDR1 and CDR2 sequences are SGHRS and YFSETQ. CDR3 region: CASSLWGQGAYEQYF. The CDR3 bases are TGCGCCAGCAGCTTGTGGGGACAGGGGGCCTACGAGCAGTACTTC. The full variable domain, its missing parts supplied by reference TRBV5-1 and TRBJ2-7, is KAGVTQTPRYLIKTRGQQVTLSCSPISGHRSVSWYQQTPGQGLQFLFEYFSETQRNKGNFPGRFSGRQFSNSRSEMNVSTLELGDSALYLCASSLWGQGAYEQYFGPGTRLTVT.

The V call is TRBV24-1, the J call TRBJ1-2, with D uncertain. Germline-derived CDR1 and CDR2 are KGHDR and SFDVKD. The CDR3 extends over 14 amino acids. V was trimmed by 2 bases and J by 6 bases, leaving 12 bases between them. In DNA, the CDR3 is TGTGCCACCAGTGATTCCAGAAAGATCCATGGCTACACCTTC. It translates to CATSDSRKIHGYTF.